This paragraph covers one T cell receptor beta chain sequence. This record comes from a study of blood T cell repertoires in COVID-19. For the study at large: Material from acute and convalescent COVID-19 was sourced from the United States, Italy and Spain. T cells, B-cell-depleted T cells, or PBMCs supplied cDNA or gDNA.

J was trimmed by 4 bases and V by 4 bases; bases with no gene match: 9. This CDR3 region has 14 residues. Germline CDR1 reads SQVTM; CDR2 reads ANQGSEA. Authors' processing steps: Amplified reference gene primers provided the basis for estimating nucleated cell counts. Profiled with immunoSEQ multiplex PCR; TCRdb holds only in-frame clones, not every one. V and J calls and clone size are those listed in that table; D and trimming were worked out from the DNA. The sample records under 200,000 clones, roughly 90% being singletons. The J gene is TRBJ1-2, the V gene TRBV29-1, with 7 positions matching TRBD1. The sample was peripheral blood. The source is an older woman who had recovered from COVID-19. The CDR3 nucleotides are TGCAGCGTTGCGCCGGCAACAGGGGTCTATGGCTACACCTTC. Translating it yields CSVAPATGVYGYTF.